This TCR beta chain is from a study of T cell responses to AZD1222 COVID-19 vaccine. The table came from immunoSEQ multiplex PCR; TCRdb's copy has only in-frame clones and leaves some out. The sample includes tens of thousands of clones, 90% of them seen just once. V was shortened by 1 base and J by 3 bases, with 6 bases between the two germline ends. Looked up from germline, CDR1 is SGHNT and CDR2 is YENEEA. The CDR3 covers 14 residues. For this clone: The antigen is not known.

General study results and limits: Reportedly, close to half of spike-specific TCRs are directed against unmutated variant regions. Spike as a whole was targeted by vaccine-associated CD4 TCRs, dominant at 160-218 and 743-854. Repertoires were obtained only post-peak T cell response.

This TCR derives from an adult in good health. The chain carries TRBV11-3 and TRBJ2-2; tentative D call: TRBD2 (6 bases). The sequenced sample was peripheral blood, obtained on day 0 of AZD1222 vaccination. The CDR3 region has the DNA TGTGCCAGCAGCTTAGGGGGGGACACCGGGGAGCTGTTTTTT. Protein sequence: CASSLGGDTGELFF.